Included here is one T cell receptor beta chain sequence, with context. Generated by immunoSEQ multiplex PCR, the TCRdb table keeps only in-frame clones and is missing some. The sample lists 35,000 to 45,000 clones; about nine tenths were seen once. The length of the CDR3 is 18 residues. From germline, CDR1 is SGHTA and CDR2 FQGNSA. The V end was cut by 4 bases, the J end by 3 bases, with 23 bases between. This specimen comes from a study of T cell changes during pregnancy in multiple sclerosis. The chain couples TRBV7-2 to TRBJ2-3, with D possibly matching TRBD2 (5 bases). The sequencing used CD4+ T cells from peripheral blood mononuclear cells, collected before pregnancy. The TCR was taken from a female donor with multiple sclerosis, enrolled in a pregnancy study. The CDR3 coding sequence is TGTGCCAGCAGCTCCTTAGGTGGTGGTCTTAGAGGGACAGATACGCAGTATTTT. This codes for CASSSLGGGLRGTDTQYF.